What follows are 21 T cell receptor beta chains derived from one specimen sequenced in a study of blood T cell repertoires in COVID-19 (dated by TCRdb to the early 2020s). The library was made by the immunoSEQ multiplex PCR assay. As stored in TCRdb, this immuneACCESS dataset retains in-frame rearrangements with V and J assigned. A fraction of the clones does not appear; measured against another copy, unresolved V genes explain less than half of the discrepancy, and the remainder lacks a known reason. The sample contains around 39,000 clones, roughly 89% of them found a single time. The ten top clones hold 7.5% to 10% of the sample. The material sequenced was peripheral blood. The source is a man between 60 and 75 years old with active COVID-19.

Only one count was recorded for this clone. Here the CDR3 reads CASSSQFGPGGYTF. As DNA, the CDR3 is TGTGCCAGCAGCAGCCAATTTGGACCAGGGGGCTACACCTTC. This chain connects TRBV7-9 to TRBJ1-2; TRBD1 might be the D (5 bases). The CDR3 runs 14 residues. Trimming removed 5 bases from V and 8 bases from J, with 18 bases in between. CDR1 is SEHNR, CDR2 FQNEAQ, per germline (reference sequence).

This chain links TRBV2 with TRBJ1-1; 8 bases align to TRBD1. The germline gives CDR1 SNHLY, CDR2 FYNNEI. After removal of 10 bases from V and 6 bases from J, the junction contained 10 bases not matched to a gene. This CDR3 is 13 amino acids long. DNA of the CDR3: TGTGCCACCAAGGGACAGGCCGGTCCTGAAGCTTTCTTT. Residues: CATKGQAGPEAFF.

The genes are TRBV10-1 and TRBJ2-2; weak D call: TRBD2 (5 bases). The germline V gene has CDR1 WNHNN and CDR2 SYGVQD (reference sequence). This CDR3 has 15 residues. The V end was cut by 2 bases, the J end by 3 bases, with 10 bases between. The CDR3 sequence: CASSERSGYTGELFF. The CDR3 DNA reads TGCGCCAGCAGTGAGCGGAGCGGATACACCGGGGAGCTGTTTTTT.

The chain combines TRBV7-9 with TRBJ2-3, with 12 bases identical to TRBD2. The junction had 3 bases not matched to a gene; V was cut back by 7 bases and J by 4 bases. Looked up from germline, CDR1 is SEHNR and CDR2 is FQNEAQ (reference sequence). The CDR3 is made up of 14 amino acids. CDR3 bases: TGTGCCAGCATTACTAGCGGGAGGTCAGATACGCAGTATTTT. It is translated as CASITSGRSDTQYF.

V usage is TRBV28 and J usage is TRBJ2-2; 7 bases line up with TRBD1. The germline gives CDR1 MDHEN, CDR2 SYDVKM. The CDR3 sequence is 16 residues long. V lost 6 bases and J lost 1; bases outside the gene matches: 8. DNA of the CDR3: TGTGCCAGCAGACCTATGGACAGGAAGAACACCGGGGAGCTGTTTTTT. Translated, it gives CASRPMDRKNTGELFF.

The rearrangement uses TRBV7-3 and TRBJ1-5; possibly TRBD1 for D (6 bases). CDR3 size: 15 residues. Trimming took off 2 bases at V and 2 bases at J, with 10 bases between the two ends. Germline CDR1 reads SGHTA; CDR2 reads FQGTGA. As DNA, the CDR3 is TGTGCCAGCAGCTTAGACTCAGGGGGCAATCAGCCCCAGCATTTT. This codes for CASSLDSGGNQPQHF.

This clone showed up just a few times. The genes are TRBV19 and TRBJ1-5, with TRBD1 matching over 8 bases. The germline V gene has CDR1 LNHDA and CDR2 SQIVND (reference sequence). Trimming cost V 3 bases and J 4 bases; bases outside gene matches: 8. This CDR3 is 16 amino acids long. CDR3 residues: CASSIIGQGLNQPQHF. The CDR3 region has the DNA TGTGCCAGTAGTATTATCGGACAGGGCCTTAATCAGCCCCAGCATTTT. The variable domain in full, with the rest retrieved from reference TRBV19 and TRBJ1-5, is DGGITQSPKYLFRKEGQNVTLSCEQNLNHDAMYWYRQDPGQGLRLIYYSQIVNDFQKGDIAEGYSVSREKKESFPLTVTSAQKNPTAFYLCASSIIGQGLNQPQHFGDGTRLSIL.

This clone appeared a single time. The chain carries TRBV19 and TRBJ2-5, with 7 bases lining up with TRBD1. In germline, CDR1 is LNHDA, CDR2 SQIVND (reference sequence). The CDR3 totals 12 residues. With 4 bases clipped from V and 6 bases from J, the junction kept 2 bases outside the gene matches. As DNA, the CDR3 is TGTGCCAGTAGTAGACAGGGAAAGACCCAGTACTTC. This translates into CASSRQGKTQYF.

The CDR3 DNA is TGTGCCAGTAGTGATAAGACTAGCTCAGATACGCAGTATTTT. Encoded protein: CASSDKTSSDTQYF. The V gene is TRBV19, the J gene TRBJ2-3; 7 bases are a match to TRBD2. This CDR3 is built from 14 residues. CDR1 is LNHDA and CDR2 is SQIVND in the germline V gene (reference sequence). V was pared by 5 bases and J by 4 bases, with 6 bases of the junction left unmatched.

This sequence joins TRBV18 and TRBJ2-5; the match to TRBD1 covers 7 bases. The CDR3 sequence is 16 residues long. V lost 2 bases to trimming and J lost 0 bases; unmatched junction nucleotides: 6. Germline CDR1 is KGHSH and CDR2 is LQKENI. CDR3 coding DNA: TGTGCCAGCTCACCAGAGGGGACAGAGTACCAAGAGACCCAGTACTTC. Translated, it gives CASSPEGTEYQETQYF.

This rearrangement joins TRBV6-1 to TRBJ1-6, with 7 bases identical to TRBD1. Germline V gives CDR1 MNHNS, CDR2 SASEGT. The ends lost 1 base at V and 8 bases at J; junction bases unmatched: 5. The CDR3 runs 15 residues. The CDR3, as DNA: TGTGCCAGCAGTGAAGACAGGGGTTCCTATTCACCCCTCCACTTT. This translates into CASSEDRGSYSPLHF.

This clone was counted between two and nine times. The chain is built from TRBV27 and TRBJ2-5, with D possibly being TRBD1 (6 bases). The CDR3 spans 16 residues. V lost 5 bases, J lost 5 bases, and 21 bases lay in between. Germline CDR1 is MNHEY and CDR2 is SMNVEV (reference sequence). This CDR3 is CASSPSDRLWGETQYF. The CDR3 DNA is TGTGCCAGCAGTCCCTCAGACAGGTTATGGGGGGAGACCCAGTACTTC.

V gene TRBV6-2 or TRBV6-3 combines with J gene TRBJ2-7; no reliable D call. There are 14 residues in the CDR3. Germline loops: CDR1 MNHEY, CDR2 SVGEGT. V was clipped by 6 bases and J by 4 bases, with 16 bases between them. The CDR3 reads CASSRGVSQYEQYF. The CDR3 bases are TGTGCCAGCAGCCGCGGTGTTAGCCAATACGAGCAGTACTTC.

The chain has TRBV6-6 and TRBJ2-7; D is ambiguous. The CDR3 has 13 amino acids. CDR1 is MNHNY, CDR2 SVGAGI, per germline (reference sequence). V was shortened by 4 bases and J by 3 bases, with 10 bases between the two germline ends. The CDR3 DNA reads TGTGCCAGCAGTTCAATTAGAGACTACGAGCAGTACTTC. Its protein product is CASSSIRDYEQYF.

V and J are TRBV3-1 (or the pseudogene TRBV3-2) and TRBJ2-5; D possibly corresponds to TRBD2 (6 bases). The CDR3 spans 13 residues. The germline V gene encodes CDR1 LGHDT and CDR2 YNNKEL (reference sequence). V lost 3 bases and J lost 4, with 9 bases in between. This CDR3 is CASSQRGGETQYF. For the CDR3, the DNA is TGTGCCAGCAGCCAGCGGGGAGGAGAGACCCAGTACTTC.

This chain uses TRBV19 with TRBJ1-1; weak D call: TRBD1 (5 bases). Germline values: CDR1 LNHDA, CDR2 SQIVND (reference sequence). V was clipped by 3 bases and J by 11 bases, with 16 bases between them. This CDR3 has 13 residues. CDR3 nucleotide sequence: TGTGCCAGTAGTATCAAGGAGGGGCACGGGGCTTTCTTT. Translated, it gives CASSIKEGHGAFF.

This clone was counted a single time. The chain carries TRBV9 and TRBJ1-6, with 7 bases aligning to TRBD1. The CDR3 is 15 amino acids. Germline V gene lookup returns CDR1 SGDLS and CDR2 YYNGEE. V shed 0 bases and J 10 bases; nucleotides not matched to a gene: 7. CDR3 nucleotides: TGTGCCAGCAGCGTAGGAGGGGGCGCGGGATCACCCCTCCACTTT. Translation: CASSVGGGAGSPLHF.

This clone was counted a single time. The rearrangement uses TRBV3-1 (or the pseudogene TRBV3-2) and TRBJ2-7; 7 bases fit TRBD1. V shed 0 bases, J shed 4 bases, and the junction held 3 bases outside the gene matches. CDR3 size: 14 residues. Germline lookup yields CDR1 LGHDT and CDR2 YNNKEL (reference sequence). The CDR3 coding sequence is TGTGCCAGCAGCCAAGATAGGGGGCCGTACGAGCAGTACTTC. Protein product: CASSQDRGPYEQYF.

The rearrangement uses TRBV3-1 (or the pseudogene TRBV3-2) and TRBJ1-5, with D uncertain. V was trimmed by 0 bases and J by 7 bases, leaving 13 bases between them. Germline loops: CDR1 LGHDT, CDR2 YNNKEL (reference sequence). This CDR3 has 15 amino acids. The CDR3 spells CASSQDSRGGQPQHF. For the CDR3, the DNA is TGTGCCAGCAGCCAAGATAGCCGGGGTGGACAGCCCCAGCATTTT.

The CDR3 reads CSAQTYNEQFF. The DNA of the CDR3 is TGCAGTGCCCAGACCTACAATGAGCAGTTCTTC. The V call is TRBV20-1, the J call TRBJ2-1; D gene ambiguous. Germline lookup yields CDR1 DFQATT and CDR2 SNEGSKA (reference sequence). The CDR3 length is 11 residues. V was shortened by 6 bases and J by 2 bases, with 5 bases between the two germline ends.

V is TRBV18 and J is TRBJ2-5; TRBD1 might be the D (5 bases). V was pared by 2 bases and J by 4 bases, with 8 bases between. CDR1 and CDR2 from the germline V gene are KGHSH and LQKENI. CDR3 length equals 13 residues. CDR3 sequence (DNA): TGTGCCAGCTCACCATCAGGGATAGAGACCCAGTACTTC. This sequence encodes CASSPSGIETQYF.